This T cell receptor (beta chain) comes out of a study of cytomegalovirus exposure and HLA in healthy donors (dated by TCRdb to about 2017). In the study overall: According to an earlier analysis of 587 of the donors, about 179 million T cells yielded roughly 100 million unique TCR beta sequences and about 280 Gb of sequence data. Of the approximately 400 genotyped donors, over 70% fell in the genetic ancestry cluster associated with self-reported Caucasian donors. To predict cytomegalovirus infection status, the study brought together high-throughput TCR immunosequencing, statistical association of individual TCRs with disease status, and machine learning. A later genetic analysis used genome-wide SNP genotypes for about 65% of the 666 donors, treating that subset as a discovery cohort. Donor age, sex, ethnicity and CMV serostatus were compiled together with the repertoire data. Every discovery cohort repertoire had been produced on one sequencing platform. Class I and class II HLA loci were covered by the typing at four-digit resolution. Typing coverage varied by locus: about 629-640 donors for A, B, C, DRB1 and DQB1; some 520 for DQA1; around 610 for DPA1; 450 to 480 for DPB1. A separate validation cohort of roughly 110 different subjects was used in addition to the 666-subject first cohort. An early release that covered 640 HLA-typed donors contained approximately 300 gigabases of sequencing data and about 84 million unique TCR sequences. The study used immunosequencing to profile the T cell repertoires of approximately 650 subjects and linked those repertoires to cytomegalovirus serostatus. Roughly five DR-DQ haplotypes were handled as single units for association and clustering, since linkage in the cohort was strong. The aim of the study was to test whether cataloging public T cell receptors could identify signatures of past pathogen exposure. Rather than drawing on any new phenotypic data, the later analysis identified candidate immune exposures from TCR beta sequences and the way those sequences occurred across donors. In an earlier analysis of a few hundred of the donors, high-throughput TCR beta sequencing was used to judge whether each TCR beta V gene segment behaved as functional or pseudogenic. Among some 400 genotyped donors of the cohort, an average of approximately 240,000 unique TCR beta nucleotide sequences was sequenced per donor, of which about 18% were non-productive. In a later analysis, previously published TCR beta repertoires from 550 to 700 donors were re-analyzed and high-resolution HLA genotyping was added so that TCR occurrence patterns could be studied. Study-wide conclusions, independent of this receptor: A cluster of highly shared sequence variants was judged likely to be a technical artifact of the sequencing pipeline. A total of fewer than 200 TCR beta chains were listed by the study as associated with cytomegalovirus. Compared with the roughly 600-donor mean, donors in an Asian-associated ancestry cluster had fewer N-insertions in productive TCRs, according to a later genetic analysis. Several of the top co-occurrence clusters appeared to be linked to parvovirus B19, influenza, CMV and Epstein-Barr virus, according to a later analysis. Correlated functional status among segregating V segments might reflect linkage disequilibrium, but an unknown experimental factor could not be ruled out. Across donors, most TCR sequences were observed very rarely, whereas some public TCRs were present in many individuals. A few of the identified cytomegalovirus-associated TCR beta chains were confirmed in vitro to be specific for cytomegalovirus antigens. Because HLA typing was unavailable for some donors at each locus, only the typed subset was used in association tests. The 87-base-pair reads could not distinguish some IMGT-functional V segments, including TRBV6-2 and TRBV6-3, so those segments were excluded. In a later analysis, HLA-associated TCR beta chains showed more clonal expansion and lower generation probabilities than non-associated chains that were equally common. Roughly uniform sequencing depth across donors was assumed in presence/absence analyses, although this assumption may not hold. In an earlier analysis of roughly 500 of the donors, most TCR beta V segments appeared in productive rearrangements about 87% or about 30% of the time, broadly matching IMGT annotations. When HLA alleles, especially DR and DQ, strongly co-occurred, TCR associations were difficult to assign to individual alleles. Because counts were too low, seventeen rarely observed V segments, including chromosome 9 orphons, were left out of the earlier analysis of a few hundred of the donors. In both the original and validation cohorts, the classifier was reported to diagnose cytomegalovirus status with high specificity and sensitivity. The authors suggested that the approach could potentially be generalized to other disease states and immunological phenotypes. A later genetic analysis associated a missense DCLRE1C variant with V-gene and J-gene trimming of TCR beta chains, and an independent cohort replicated the association. In a later analysis, 15,000 to 20,000 TCR beta sequences were associated with specific HLA alleles at a false discovery rate of 0.05. According to a later analysis, most CMV-associated TCR beta chains appeared to be HLA-restricted, and the HLA associations seemed to be driven largely by CMV exposure. This cohort had only TCR beta chains sequenced, and the lack of alpha or paired-chain data limited which features could be detected. A further reported finding was that TCR beta sequences accurately predicted the HLA-A and HLA-B alleles for most subjects in the first cohort. In a later analysis, TCR association rates were found to vary across HLA loci, with the most associated TCRs seen for DRB1 alleles and the fewest for HLA-C alleles. The only immune exposure information available for the cohort was CMV serostatus.

V is cut by 0 bases and J by 0 bases, and the space between the germline ends is 14 bases. CDR1 and CDR2 (SGDLS, YYNGEE) derive from the germline V gene. CDR3 length: 17 amino acids, cysteine to phenylalanine. The DNA shown is the 51-base CDR3, in frame from base 1. The cohort consisted of hundreds of healthy bone marrow donors. At the time of sampling, every cohort member was nominally healthy, though immune exposures that went unrecorded were likely present. The donor was CMV seronegative and was included in the group of several hundred seronegative cohort members. Every donor gave a peripheral blood sample, and the peripheral blood mononuclear cells from that sample were used for TCR beta sequencing. The Qiagen DNeasy Blood Extraction Kit was used to extract genomic DNA from the blood cell samples. A word on this clone: Its antigen is currently not known. No per-base quality is available; no much larger clone lies one base away.

Receptor amplification or capture employed the immunoSEQ multiplex PCR assay. For the multiplex PCR, a mixture combining 60 forward primers for TCR Vbeta segments and 13 reverse primers for TCR Jbeta segments was used. A multiplex PCR assay on genomic DNA amplified the CDR3 region of rearranged TCR beta genes. The Illumina HiSeq System was used to sequence the amplified TCR beta libraries as 87-base-pair reads. Per the source publication's procedure: A later analysis tallied approximately 87 million unique TCR beta chains across the 550 to 850 repertoires, and approximately 11 million of those chains were shared by two or more donors. Raw reads were error-corrected and collapsed into unique sequences by a nearest-neighbor algorithm in which closely related sequences were merged to remove PCR and sequencing errors. CDR3 sequences were aligned to IMGT reference sequences to assign V, D and J gene segments. For a sequence to be retained, at least a six-nucleotide match to both a V gene segment and a J gene segment was required. A rearrangement counted as productive if the CDR3 had no stop codons and remained in frame with V and J, and every other rearrangement counted as non-productive. CDR3 was defined by IMGT convention, running from the second conserved V-encoded cysteine to the conserved J-encoded phenylalanine. The earlier analysis of approximately 500 of the donors excluded sequences that lacked an unambiguous match to a single V gene segment. An earlier analysis of just under 600 of the donors called V segments functional above 56.7% productive rearrangements and segregating when the between-donor standard deviation exceeded 5%. A statistical classification framework was built to diagnose cytomegalovirus status from the catalog of TCR beta chain sequences. A later analysis assigned V and J genes by comparing TCR nucleotide sequences with IMGT/GENE-DB human TR gene sequences. Using the TCRdist pipeline, a later analysis assigned CDR3 sequences along with most-parsimonious VDJ recombination scenarios. In a later analysis, every TCR beta chain was defined by the combination of its CDR3 amino acid sequence and its V-gene family, and reads without a unique V-gene family were dropped. A later analysis removed 592 highly shared, low-generation-probability nucleotide sequences to deal with suspected cross-contamination and a sequencing artifact. In a later analysis, a clonal expansion index for each public chain was calculated from normalized within-repertoire ranks of inferred template counts. In a later analysis, generation probabilities were computed using a VDJ recombination model fitted to out-of-frame rearrangements, and the results were checked against IGoR. A later analysis scored TCR-TCR, TCR-HLA and TCR-CMV co-occurrence with hypergeometric tests, applying a repertoire-size bias correction to TCR pairs. To estimate false discovery rates, a later analysis permuted the HLA or CMV assignments 20 times. In a later analysis, co-occurring TCRs were grouped using DBSCAN, with TCRdist sequence similarity added in when clustering inside HLA-allele-positive subsets. Co-occurrence clustering excluded repertoires with fewer than 30,000 or more than 120,000 public chains, plus five with anomalous nucleotide sharing. This immuneACCESS table, as held by TCRdb, lists in-frame sequences with V and J called but not all clones. Of the missing ones, under half trace to an unresolved V gene in checked studies; the others have no known cause. V and J calls and clone size follow that table, whereas D and trimming were derived from the DNA. Across this sample there are roughly 190,000 clones, with less than 80% seen only once. The ten biggest clones cover about 3.2% of the sample.

Source material: PBMCs. The rearrangement joined TRBV9 to TRBJ2-3; the D gene remains uncertain. This TCR derives from a man aged 35-49 years in good health and CMV-seronegative. The bases are TGTGCCAGCAGCGTAGATGGCCTTACGTCTAGCACAGATACGCAGTATTTT. It is translated as CASSVDGLTSSTDTQYF.